This T cell receptor (beta chain) was found in a study of regulatory T cells in long-lasting Graves disease. The CDR3 sequence is 15 residues long. Germline V gene sequence: CDR1 MDHEN, CDR2 SYDVKM. After removal of 6 bases from V and 10 bases from J, the junction contained 15 bases not matched to a gene. Time point given: persistent/refractory GD, antithyroid drugs over 5 years with positive TRAb. The TCR library was made from RNA extracted from PBMCs. The TCR beta library used iRepertoire HTBI primers with Arm-PCR amplification of CDR3. TCRdb reanalysed the multiplex PCR reads using MiXCR and keeps one entry per CDR3 protein. The sample includes over 300,000 distinct CDR3 sequences, 20% seen only once; the top ten take roughly 29%.

The receptor was isolated from a female donor with Graves disease. The rearrangement uses TRBV28 and TRBJ2-1, with 7 bases fitting TRBD1. The sequenced sample was peripheral blood mononuclear cells (PBMCs), obtained when the disease was refractory, from a patient treated with antithyroid drugs. Here the CDR3 reads CASSLIGLTGIEQFF. The CDR3 coding sequence is TGTGCCAGCAGCCTAATCGGATTGACAGGGATCGAGCAGTTCTTC.